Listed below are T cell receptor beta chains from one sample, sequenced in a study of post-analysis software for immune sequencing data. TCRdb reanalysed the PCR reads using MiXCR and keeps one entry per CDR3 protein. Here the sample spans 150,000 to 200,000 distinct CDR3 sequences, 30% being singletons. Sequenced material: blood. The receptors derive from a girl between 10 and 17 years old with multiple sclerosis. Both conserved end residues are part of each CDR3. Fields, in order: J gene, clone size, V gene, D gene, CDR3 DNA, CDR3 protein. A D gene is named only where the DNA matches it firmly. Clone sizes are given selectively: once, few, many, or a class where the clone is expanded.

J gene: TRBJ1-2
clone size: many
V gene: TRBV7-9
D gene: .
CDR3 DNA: TGTGCCAGCAGCTTAGGCCTACCATTAGGCGGCTACACCTTC
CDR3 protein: CASSLGLPLGGYTF

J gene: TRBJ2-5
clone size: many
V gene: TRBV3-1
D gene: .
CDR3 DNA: TGTGCCAGCAGCCAATCCGGGACAGCGGGGAAGACCCAGTACTTC
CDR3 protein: CASSQSGTAGKTQYF

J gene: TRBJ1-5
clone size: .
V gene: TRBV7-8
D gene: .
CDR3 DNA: TGTGCCAGCAGCTTATCAGGGCGGACAGATAATCAGCCCCAGCATTTT
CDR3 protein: CASSLSGRTDNQPQHF

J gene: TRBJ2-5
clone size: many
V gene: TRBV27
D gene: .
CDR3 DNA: TGTGCCAGCAGCTCGGGTCTGGGTCAGTACTTC
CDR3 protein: CASSSGLGQYF

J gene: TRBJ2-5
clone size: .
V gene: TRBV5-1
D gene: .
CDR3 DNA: TGCGCCAGCAGCCACCGGGACAACAAAGAGACCCAGTACTTC
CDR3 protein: CASSHRDNKETQYF

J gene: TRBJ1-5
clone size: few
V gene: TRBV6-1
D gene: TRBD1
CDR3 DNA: TGTGCCAGCAGTCCTACAGGGGATCAGCCCCAGCATTTT
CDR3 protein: CASSPTGDQPQHF

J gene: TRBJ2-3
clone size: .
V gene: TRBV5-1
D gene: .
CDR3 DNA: TGCGCCAGCAGCTCCTCAGTGGGAGCGGGTAGCACAGATACGCAGTATTTT
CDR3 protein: CASSSSVGAGSTDTQYF

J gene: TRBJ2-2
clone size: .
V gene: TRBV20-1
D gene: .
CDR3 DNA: TGCAGTGCTAGAGATCTCCTGGGTGGCCCCAACACCGGGGAGCTGTTTTTT
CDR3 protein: CSARDLLGGPNTGELFF

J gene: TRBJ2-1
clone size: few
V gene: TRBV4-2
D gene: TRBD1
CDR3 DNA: TGTGCCAGCAGTCGAGACAGGGGGTGGTACAATGAGCAGTTCTTC
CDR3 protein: CASSRDRGWYNEQFF

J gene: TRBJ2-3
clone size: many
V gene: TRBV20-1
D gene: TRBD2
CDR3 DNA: TGCAGTGCCCAGACTAGCGGGGGCACAGATACGCAGTATTTT
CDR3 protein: CSAQTSGGTDTQYF

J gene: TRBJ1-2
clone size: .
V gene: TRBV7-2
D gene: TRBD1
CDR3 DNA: TGTGCCAGCAGCCACAACCAGGACAGGGGTTTGAGCGCTAACTATGGCTACACCTTC
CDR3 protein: CASSHNQDRGLSANYGYTF

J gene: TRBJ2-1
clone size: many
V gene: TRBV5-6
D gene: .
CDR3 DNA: TGTGCCAGCAGCTTGGGGGCAGCCACCTACAATGAGCAGTTCTTC
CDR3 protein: CASSLGAATYNEQFF

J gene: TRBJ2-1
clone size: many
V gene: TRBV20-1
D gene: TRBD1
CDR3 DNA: TGCAGTGCTAGGGCCGGGACAGACTACAATGAGCAGTTCTTC
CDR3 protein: CSARAGTDYNEQFF

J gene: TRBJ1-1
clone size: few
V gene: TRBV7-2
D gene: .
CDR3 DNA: TGTGCCAGCAGCTCAGGCGACAGGTTGAACACTGAAGCTTTCTTT
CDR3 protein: CASSSGDRLNTEAFF

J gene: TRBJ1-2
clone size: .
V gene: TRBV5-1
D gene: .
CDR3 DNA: TGCGCCAGCAAAGAGGGCCAAGTAGCTTATGGCTACACCTTC
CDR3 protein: CASKEGQVAYGYTF

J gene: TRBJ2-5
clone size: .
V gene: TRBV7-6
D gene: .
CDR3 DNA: TGTGCCAGCAGCTTGGATGGATACCTTTTAGAGCAGTACTTC
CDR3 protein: CASSLDGYLLEQYF

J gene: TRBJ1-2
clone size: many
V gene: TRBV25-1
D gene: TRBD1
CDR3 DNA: TGTGCCAGCAGTGGGGACAGGGTTGGCTACACCTTC
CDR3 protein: CASSGDRVGYTF

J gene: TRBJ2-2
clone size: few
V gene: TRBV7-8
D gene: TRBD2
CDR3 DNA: TGTGCCAGCAGCTTAGGGACTAGCGGGAGAGGTGGCGGGGAGCTGTTTTTT
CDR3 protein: CASSLGTSGRGGGELFF

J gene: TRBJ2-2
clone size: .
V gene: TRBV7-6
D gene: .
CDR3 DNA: TGTGCCAGCAGCTTAGGCGGCGGATCGAGGTTGTCCGGGGAGCTGTTTTTT
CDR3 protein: CASSLGGGSRLSGELFF

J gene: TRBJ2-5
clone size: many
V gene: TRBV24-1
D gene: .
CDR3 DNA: TGTGCCACCAGTGGAGGTACTCAAGAGACCCAGTACTTC
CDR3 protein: CATSGGTQETQYF

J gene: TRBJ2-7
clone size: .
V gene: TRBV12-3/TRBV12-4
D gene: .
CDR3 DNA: TGTGCCAGCAGTTCGCCTTTTTACGAGCAGTACTTC
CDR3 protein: CASSSPFYEQYF

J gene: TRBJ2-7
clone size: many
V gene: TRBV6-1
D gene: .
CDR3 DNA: TGTGCCAGCAGTTATCAGGGATCCGAGCAGTACTTC
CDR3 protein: CASSYQGSEQYF

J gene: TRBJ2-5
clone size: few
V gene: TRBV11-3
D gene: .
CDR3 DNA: TGTGCCAGCAGCCACAGGGTGGGAGAGACCCAGTACTTC
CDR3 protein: CASSHRVGETQYF

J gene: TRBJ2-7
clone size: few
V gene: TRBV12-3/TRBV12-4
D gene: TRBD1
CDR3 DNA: TGTGCCAGCAGTCGCGGACAGGGGTGGGCCTACGAGCAGTACTTC
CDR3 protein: CASSRGQGWAYEQYF

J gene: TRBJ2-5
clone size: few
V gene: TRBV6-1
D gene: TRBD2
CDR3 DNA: TGTGCCAGCAGCCCCCTAGCGGGAGGTGTTTGGGGCGATGAGCAGTACTTC
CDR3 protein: CASSPLAGGVWGDEQYF

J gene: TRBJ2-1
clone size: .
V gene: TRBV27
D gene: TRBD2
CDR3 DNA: TGTGCCAGCAGTTTAGGGACTAGCGGGCCTTACAATGAGCAGTTCTTC
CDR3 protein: CASSLGTSGPYNEQFF

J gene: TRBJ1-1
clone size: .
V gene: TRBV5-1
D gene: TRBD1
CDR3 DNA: TGCGCCAGCAGCTTACTGACAGGGGAATTAAACACTGAAGCTTTCTTT
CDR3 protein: CASSLLTGELNTEAFF

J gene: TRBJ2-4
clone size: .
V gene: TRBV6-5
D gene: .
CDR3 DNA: TGTGCCAGCAGTCACGGCGGGGAGCAGTACTTC
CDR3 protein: CASSHGGEQYF

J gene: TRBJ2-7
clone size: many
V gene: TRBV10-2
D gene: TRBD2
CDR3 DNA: TGCGCCAGCAGCCCTGGGACTATGCAAGAGCAGTACTTC
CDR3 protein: CASSPGTMQEQYF

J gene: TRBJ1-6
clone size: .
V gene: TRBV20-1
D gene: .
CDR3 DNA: TGCAGTGCTAGGGGGGGAGGAGATTCACCCCTCCACTTT
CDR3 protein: CSARGGGDSPLHF

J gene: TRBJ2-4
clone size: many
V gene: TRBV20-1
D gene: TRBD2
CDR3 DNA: TGCAGTGCTACACTAGCGGGAGTATCCATTCAGTACTTC
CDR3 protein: CSATLAGVSIQYF

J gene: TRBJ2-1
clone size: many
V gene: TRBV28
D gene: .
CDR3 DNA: TGTGCCAGCCTGAGGCAGGGGAAGAGGAATGAGCAGTTCTTC
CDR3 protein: CASLRQGKRNEQFF

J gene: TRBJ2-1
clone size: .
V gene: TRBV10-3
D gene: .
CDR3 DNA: TGTGCCATCACTTCTCTAGTCAATGAGCAGTTCTTC
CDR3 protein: CAITSLVNEQFF

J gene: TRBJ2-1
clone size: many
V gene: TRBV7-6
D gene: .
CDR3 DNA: TGTGCCAGCAGCCAAATTAGCTATGAGCAGTTCTTC
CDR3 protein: CASSQISYEQFF

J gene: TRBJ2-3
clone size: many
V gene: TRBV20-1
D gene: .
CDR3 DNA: TGCAGTGCCCCTCGGTCCTCTCCTAGCACAGATACGCAGTATTTT
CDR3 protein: CSAPRSSPSTDTQYF

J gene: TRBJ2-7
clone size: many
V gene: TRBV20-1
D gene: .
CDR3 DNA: TGCAGTGCTCCTTTAAATTACGAGCAGTACTTC
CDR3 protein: CSAPLNYEQYF

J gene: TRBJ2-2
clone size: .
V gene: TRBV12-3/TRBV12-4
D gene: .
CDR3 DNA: TGTGCCAGCAGGGGACGGTCCACGAACACCGGGGAGCTGTTTTTT
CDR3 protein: CASRGRSTNTGELFF

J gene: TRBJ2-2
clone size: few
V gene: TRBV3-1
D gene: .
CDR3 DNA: TGTGCCAGCAGCCAAGGGGGACGGACCAACACCGGGGAGCGGTTTTTT
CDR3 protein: CASSQGGRTNTGERFF

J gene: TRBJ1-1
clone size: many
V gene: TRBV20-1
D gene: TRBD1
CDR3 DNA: TGCAGTGCTACCCCGAGACAGGGGGCTAGAACTGAAGCTTTCTTT
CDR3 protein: CSATPRQGARTEAFF

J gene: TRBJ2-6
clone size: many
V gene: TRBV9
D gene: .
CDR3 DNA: TGTGCCAGCAGCCACAGCAGGGGAAGCTCTGGGGCCAACGTCCTGACTTTC
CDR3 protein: CASSHSRGSSGANVLTF

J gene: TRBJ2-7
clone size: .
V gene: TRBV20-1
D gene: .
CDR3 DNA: TGCAGTGCTCTCCTTCCCACCAGAGGGTTCTACGAGCAGTACTTC
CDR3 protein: CSALLPTRGFYEQYF

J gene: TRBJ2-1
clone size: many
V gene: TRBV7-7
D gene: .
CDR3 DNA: TGTGCTAGCAGCTTATTCGTGGGTCCCGTCAATGAGCAGTTCTTC
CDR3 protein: CASSLFVGPVNEQFF

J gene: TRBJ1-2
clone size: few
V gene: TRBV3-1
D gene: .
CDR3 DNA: TGTGCCAGCAGCCAAGATTGTGGAGGGGACAACTATGGCTACACCTTC
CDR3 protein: CASSQDCGGDNYGYTF

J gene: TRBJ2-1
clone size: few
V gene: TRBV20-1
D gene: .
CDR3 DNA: TGCAGTGCTAGAGTACTTGGGGGGCTAGCGCCCTACAATGAGCAGTTCTTC
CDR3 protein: CSARVLGGLAPYNEQFF

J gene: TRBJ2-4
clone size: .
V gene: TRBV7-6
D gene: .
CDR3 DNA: TGTGCCAGCAGCCTGTCCTACAGGGCAAACATTCAGTACTTC
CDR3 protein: CASSLSYRANIQYF

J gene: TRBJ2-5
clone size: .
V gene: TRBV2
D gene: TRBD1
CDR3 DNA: TGTGCCAGCAGCCGGGAAGGACAGGGGCAAGAGACCCAGTACTTC
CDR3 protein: CASSREGQGQETQYF

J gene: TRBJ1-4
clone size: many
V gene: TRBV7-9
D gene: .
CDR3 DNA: TGTGCCAGCAGCCAGACATTGGGGGATAATGAAAAACTGTTTTTT
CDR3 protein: CASSQTLGDNEKLFF

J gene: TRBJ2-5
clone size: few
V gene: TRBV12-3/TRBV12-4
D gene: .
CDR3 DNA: TGTGCCAGCAGTTTAGCGGGAGAGCCGGAGGAGACCCAGTACTTC
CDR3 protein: CASSLAGEPEETQYF

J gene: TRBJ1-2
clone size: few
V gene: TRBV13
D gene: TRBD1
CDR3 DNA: TGTGCCAGCAGCTCAGGAGAGGGGGCGGGTAAAGGCTACACCTTC
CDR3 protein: CASSSGEGAGKGYTF

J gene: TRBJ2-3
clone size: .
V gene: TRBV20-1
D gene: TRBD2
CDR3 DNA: TGCAGTGCTAGAATAAAGCGGGATGAAGGCACAGATACGCAGTATTTT
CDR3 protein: CSARIKRDEGTDTQYF

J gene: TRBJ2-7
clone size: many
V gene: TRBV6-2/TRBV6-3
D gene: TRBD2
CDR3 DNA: TGTGCCAGCGAGCCTCTCCTAGCGGCTACCTACGAGCAGTACTTC
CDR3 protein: CASEPLLAATYEQYF

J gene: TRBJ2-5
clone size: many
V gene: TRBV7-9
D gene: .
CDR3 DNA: TGTGCCAGCAGCCGGGACTCGGAGACCCAGTACTTC
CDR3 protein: CASSRDSETQYF

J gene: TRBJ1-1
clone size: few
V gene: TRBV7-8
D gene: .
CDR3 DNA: TGTGCCAGCAGCGCTTGGGGGGCCACTGAAGCTTTCTTT
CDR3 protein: CASSAWGATEAFF